These 5 T cell receptor beta chains share one sample of origin, sequenced in a study of OX40 agonist ivuxolimab in advanced cancers. The repertoire was sequenced with immunoSEQ multiplex PCR; TCRdb's copy has only in-frame clones and lacks some. Among roughly 61,000 clones listed, about 92% were seen once. This specimen was CD4+ or CD8+ T cells sorted from blood, taken in a trial of the OX40 agonist ivuxolimab. The receptor set was obtained from an adult with an advanced solid tumor such as melanoma, head and neck, liver or kidney cancer.

V gene TRBV19 combines with J gene TRBJ1-2, with 8 bases identical to TRBD1. The V segment lost 3 bases and the J segment 4 bases; nucleotides outside the gene matches: 1. CDR1 is LNHDA and CDR2 is SQIVND in the germline V gene (reference sequence). The CDR3 is 13 amino acids. Here the CDR3 reads CASSMGTGYGYTF. The DNA for the CDR3 is TGTGCCAGTAGTATGGGGACAGGCTATGGCTACACCTTC. The complete variable domain, with remaining parts taken from reference TRBV19 and TRBJ1-2, reads DGGITQSPKYLFRKEGQNVTLSCEQNLNHDAMYWYRQDPGQGLRLIYYSQIVNDFQKGDIAEGYSVSREKKESFPLTVTSAQKNPTAFYLCASSMGTGYGYTFGSGTRLTVV.

This rearrangement joins TRBV6-6 to TRBJ2-7; TRBD1 matches 8 bases. V shed 4 bases, J shed 5 bases, and the junction held 10 bases outside the gene matches. Germline-derived CDR1 and CDR2 are MNHNY and SVGAGI (reference sequence). CDR3 size: 15 residues. The CDR3 sequence is CASSFMDRAGDEQYV. DNA of the CDR3: TGTGCCAGCAGTTTTATGGACAGGGCCGGGGACGAGCAGTACGTC.

The V gene is TRBV6-5, the J gene TRBJ1-4; D might be TRBD1 (6 bases). Germline assignment: CDR1 MNHEY and CDR2 SVGAGI. The CDR3 runs 14 residues. Between the trimmed V and J ends, which lost 6 bases and 8 bases, there was a span of 16 bases. The CDR3 here is CASSSTGWGEKLFF. Here the CDR3 DNA reads TGTGCCAGCAGCTCTACAGGGTGGGGGGAAAAACTGTTTTTT.

The chain employs TRBV19 and TRBJ2-3; D gene uncertain. V lost 5 bases, J lost 2 bases, and 2 bases lay in between. CDR1 is LNHDA, CDR2 SQIVND, per germline (reference sequence). This CDR3 spans 11 amino acids. The CDR3 sequence: CASSYTDTQYF. The CDR3 nucleotides are TGTGCCAGTAGTTACACAGATACGCAGTATTTT. The full variable domain, its missing parts supplied by reference TRBV19 and TRBJ2-3, is DGGITQSPKYLFRKEGQNVTLSCEQNLNHDAMYWYRQDPGQGLRLIYYSQIVNDFQKGDIAEGYSVSREKKESFPLTVTSAQKNPTAFYLCASSYTDTQYFGPGTRLTVL.

The CDR3 here is CATSTDGSSGNTIYF. The CDR3 region has the DNA TGTGCCACCAGCACCGACGGGAGCTCTGGAAACACCATATATTTT. The chain links TRBV15 to TRBJ1-3; D gene unclear. CDR1 LNHNV and CDR2 YYDKDF come from the germline V gene (reference sequence). V gave up 4 bases and J gave up 0 bases, with 10 bases separating them. There are 15 residues in the CDR3.